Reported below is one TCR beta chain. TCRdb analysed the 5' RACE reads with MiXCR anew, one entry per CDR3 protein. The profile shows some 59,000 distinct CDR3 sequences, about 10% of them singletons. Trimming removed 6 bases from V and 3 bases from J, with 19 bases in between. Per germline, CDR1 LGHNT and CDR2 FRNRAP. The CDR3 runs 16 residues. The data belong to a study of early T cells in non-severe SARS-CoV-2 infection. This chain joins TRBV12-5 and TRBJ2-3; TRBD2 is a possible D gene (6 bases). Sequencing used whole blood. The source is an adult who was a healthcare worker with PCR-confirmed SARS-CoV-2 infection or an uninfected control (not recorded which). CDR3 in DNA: TGTGCTAGTGGCCTACAGATCGGGACTGGAACAGATACGCAGTATTTT. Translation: CASGLQIGTGTDTQYF.